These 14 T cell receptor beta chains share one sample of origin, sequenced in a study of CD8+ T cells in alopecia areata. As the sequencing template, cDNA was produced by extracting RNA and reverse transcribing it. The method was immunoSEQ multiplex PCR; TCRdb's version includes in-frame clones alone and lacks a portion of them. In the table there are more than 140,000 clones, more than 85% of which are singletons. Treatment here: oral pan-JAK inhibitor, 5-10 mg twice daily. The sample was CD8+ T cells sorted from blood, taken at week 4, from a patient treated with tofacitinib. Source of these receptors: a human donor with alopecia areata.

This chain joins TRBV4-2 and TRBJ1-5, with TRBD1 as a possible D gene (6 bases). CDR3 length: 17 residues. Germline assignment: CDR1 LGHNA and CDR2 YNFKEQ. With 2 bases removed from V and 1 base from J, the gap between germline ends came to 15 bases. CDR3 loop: CASSQFDLGASNQPQHF. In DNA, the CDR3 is TGTGCCAGCAGCCAATTTGATCTGGGGGCAAGCAATCAGCCCCAGCATTTT.

The CDR3, as DNA: TGTGCCAGCTTGGACAGGGTCTCCTACAATGAGCAGTTCTTC. This codes for CASLDRVSYNEQFF. The chain uses TRBV6-1 and TRBJ2-1, with 8 bases matching TRBD1. Unmatched junction bases numbered 3, after V lost 8 bases and J lost 0 bases. The V gene's germline CDR1 is MNHNS and CDR2 SASEGT. This CDR3 region has 14 residues.

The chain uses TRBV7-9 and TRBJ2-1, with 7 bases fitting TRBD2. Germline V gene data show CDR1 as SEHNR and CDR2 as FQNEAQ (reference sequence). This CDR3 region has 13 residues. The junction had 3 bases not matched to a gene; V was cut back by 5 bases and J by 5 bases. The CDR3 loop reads CASSASGDNEQFF. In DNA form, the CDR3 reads TGTGCCAGCAGCGCTAGCGGCGACAATGAGCAGTTCTTC.

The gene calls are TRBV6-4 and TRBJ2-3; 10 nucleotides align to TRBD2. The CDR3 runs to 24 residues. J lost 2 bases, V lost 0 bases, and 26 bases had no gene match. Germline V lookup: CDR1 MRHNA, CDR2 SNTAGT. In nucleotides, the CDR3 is TGTGCCAGCAGTGACTCTACAGGGAGGCTAGCGGGAGAAAAAACCCCTGGGAACACAGATACGCAGTATTTT. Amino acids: CASSDSTGRLAGEKTPGNTDTQYF.

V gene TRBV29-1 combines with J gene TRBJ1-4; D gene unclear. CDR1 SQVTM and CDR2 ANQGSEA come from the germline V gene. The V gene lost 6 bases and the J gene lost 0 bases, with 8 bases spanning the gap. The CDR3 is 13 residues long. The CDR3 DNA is TGCAGCGTGTCAACCGCAACTAATGAAAAACTGTTTTTT. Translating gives CSVSTATNEKLFF.

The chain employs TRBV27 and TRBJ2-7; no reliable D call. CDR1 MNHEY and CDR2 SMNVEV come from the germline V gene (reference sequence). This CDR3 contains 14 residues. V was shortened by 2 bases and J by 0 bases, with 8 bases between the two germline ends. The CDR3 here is CASSLSPYSYEQYF. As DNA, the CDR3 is TGTGCCAGCAGTTTAAGCCCCTACTCCTACGAGCAGTACTTC.

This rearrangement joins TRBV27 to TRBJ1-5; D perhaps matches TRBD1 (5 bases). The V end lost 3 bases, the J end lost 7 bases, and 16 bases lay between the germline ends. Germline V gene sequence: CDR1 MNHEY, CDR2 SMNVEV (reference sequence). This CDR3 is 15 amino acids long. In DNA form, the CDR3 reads TGTGCCAGCAGTTTGACCGCGAGCGGGGGACAGCCCCAGCATTTT. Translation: CASSLTASGGQPQHF.

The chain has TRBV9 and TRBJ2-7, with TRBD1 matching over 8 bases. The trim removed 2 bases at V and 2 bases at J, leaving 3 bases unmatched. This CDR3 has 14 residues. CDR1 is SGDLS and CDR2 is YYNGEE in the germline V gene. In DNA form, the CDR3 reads TGTGCCAGCAGCGTTAAGGACAGGGCCTACGAGCAGTACTTC. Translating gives CASSVKDRAYEQYF.

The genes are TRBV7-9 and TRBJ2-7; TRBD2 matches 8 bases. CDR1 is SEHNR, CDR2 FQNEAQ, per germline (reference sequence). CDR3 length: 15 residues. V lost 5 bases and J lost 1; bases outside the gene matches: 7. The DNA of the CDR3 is TGTGCCAGCAGCCCTCCCGGGACTAGTTCCTACGAGCAGTACTTC. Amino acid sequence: CASSPPGTSSYEQYF. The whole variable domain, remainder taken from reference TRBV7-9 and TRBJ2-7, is DTGVSQNPRHKITKRGQNVTFRCDPISEHNRLYWYRQTLGQGPEFLTYFQNEAQLEKSRLLSDRFSAERPKGSFSTLEIQRTEQGDSAMYLCASSPPGTSSYEQYFGPGTRLTVT.

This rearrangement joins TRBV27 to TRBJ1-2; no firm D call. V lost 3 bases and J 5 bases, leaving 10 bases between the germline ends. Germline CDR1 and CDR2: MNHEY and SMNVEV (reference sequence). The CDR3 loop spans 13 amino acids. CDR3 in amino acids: CASSFGGMYGYTF. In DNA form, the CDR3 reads TGTGCCAGCAGTTTCGGAGGGATGTATGGCTACACCTTC.

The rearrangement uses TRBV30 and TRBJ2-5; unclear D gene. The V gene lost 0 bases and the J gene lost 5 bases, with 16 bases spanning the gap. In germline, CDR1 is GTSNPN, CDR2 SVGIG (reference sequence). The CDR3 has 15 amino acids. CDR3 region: CAWSVWKHGLETQYF. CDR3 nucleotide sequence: TGTGCCTGGAGTGTATGGAAGCACGGATTGGAGACCCAGTACTTC.

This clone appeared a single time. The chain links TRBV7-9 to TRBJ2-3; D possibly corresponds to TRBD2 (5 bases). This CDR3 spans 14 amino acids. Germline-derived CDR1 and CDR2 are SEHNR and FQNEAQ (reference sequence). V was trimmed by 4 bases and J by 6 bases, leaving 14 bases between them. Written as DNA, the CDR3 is TGTGCCAGCAGCTCCCCGGGTCAGCGGGATACGCAGTATTTT. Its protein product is CASSSPGQRDTQYF.

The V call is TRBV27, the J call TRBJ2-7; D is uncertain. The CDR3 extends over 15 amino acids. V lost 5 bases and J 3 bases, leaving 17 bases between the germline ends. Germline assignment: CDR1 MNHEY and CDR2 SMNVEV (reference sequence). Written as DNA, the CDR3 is TGTGCCAGCAGTCTTCACCCGGGTCTTAACTACGAGCAGTACTTC. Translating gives CASSLHPGLNYEQYF.

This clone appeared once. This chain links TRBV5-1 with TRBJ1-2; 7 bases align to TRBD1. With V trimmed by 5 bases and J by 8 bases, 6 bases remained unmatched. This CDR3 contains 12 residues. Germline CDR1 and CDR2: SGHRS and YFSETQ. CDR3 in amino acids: CASSGQAQGYTF. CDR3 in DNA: TGCGCCAGCAGTGGACAGGCTCAAGGCTACACCTTC.